Below, 14 T cell receptor beta chains from the same sample are listed, as sequenced in a study of cytomegalovirus exposure and HLA in healthy donors. Researchers ran the PCR with 60 Vbeta and 13 Jbeta primers. Clones were read by immunoSEQ multiplex PCR, and TCRdb kept only the in-frame ones, dropping some. The table lists 130,000 or so clones, roughly 75% of them singletons. The material sequenced was PBMCs. The receptors were gathered from a man aged 35 to 55 in good health and CMV-seronegative.

The CDR3 region is CASSLGSSSDEQYF. As DNA, the CDR3 is TGTGCCAGCAGCTTAGGATCCAGTTCCGACGAGCAGTACTTC. This sequence joins TRBV7-8 and TRBJ2-7; unclear D gene. CDR3 size: 14 residues. Germline V gene data show CDR1 as SGHVS and CDR2 as FQNEAQ. Trimming left V 1 base short and J 5 bases short, with 12 bases between.

The chain uses TRBV5-4 and TRBJ1-2; 7 bases match TRBD1. Germline lookup yields CDR1 SGHNT and CDR2 YYREEE (reference sequence). V was pared by 4 bases and J by 8 bases, with 11 bases of the junction left unmatched. The CDR3 length is 14 residues. CDR3 in amino acids: CASSPSTGTGGYTF. CDR3 in DNA: TGTGCCAGCAGCCCCTCGACAGGGACCGGGGGCTACACCTTC.

The gene calls are TRBV9 and TRBJ1-1; 10 nucleotides agree with TRBD1. Trimming took 4 bases from V and 0 from J; bases not matched to a gene: 6. The CDR3 sequence is 16 residues long. Germline CDR1 reads SGDLS; CDR2 reads YYNGEE. The CDR3 spells CASSPRQGALNTEAFF. DNA for the CDR3: TGTGCCAGCAGCCCTAGACAGGGGGCCCTGAACACTGAAGCTTTCTTT.

The V call is TRBV27, the J call TRBJ2-7; TRBD1 agrees at 9 bases. Germline assignment: CDR1 MNHEY and CDR2 SMNVEV (reference sequence). This CDR3 is 17 amino acids long. V lost 6 bases, J lost 2 bases, and 14 bases stayed unmatched. For the CDR3, the DNA is TGTGCCAGCAGCCCCACCCCCGGGACAGGGCCAACCTACGAGCAGTACTTC. Translating gives CASSPTPGTGPTYEQYF.

This clone has just one count. The chain is built from TRBV6-5 and TRBJ2-1; maybe TRBD1 (5 bases). Between the trimmed V and J ends, which lost 2 bases and 10 bases, there was a span of 15 bases. In germline, CDR1 is MNHEY, CDR2 SVGAGI. The CDR3 spans 14 residues. This chain's CDR3 is CASSYGGGADEQFF. CDR3 nucleotide sequence: TGTGCCAGCAGTTACGGCGGTGGGGCGGACGAGCAGTTCTTC.

CDR3 nucleotide sequence: TGCGCCAGCAGCTTGAGTAGCGGGCCCATTAATGAGCAGTTCTTC. Residues: CASSLSSGPINEQFF. V usage is TRBV5-1 and J usage is TRBJ2-1; 7 bases map to TRBD2. Germline-derived CDR1 and CDR2 are SGHRS and YFSETQ. This CDR3 comprises 15 residues. J was trimmed by 7 bases and V by 1 base; bases with no gene match: 8.

This chain joins TRBV18 and TRBJ1-1; D gene ambiguous. The germline CDR1 and CDR2 sequences are KGHSH and LQKENI. V lost 3 bases to trimming and J lost 5 bases, with 13 bases between them. The CDR3 length is 14 residues. In DNA form, the CDR3 reads TGTGCCAGCTCACCTTTGGAGGGTTGGACTGAAGCTTTCTTT. This translates into CASSPLEGWTEAFF.

The chain employs TRBV29-1 and TRBJ1-1; the D gene is possibly TRBD1 (5 bases). Looked up from germline, CDR1 is SQVTM and CDR2 is ANQGSEA. The CDR3 extends over 12 amino acids. V was shortened by 5 bases and J by 5 bases, with 12 bases between the two germline ends. The CDR3 nucleotides read TGCAGCGTTAAGGGGTCAGGTACTGAAGCTTTCTTT. It translates to CSVKGSGTEAFF.

This clone has a single count. The chain employs TRBV7-8 and TRBJ2-1; 7 bases line up with TRBD1. The CDR3 spans 18 residues. V trimming: 5 bases; J trimming: 4 bases; junction bases outside the gene matches: 17. From germline, CDR1 is SGHVS and CDR2 FQNEAQ. The DNA of the CDR3 is TGTGCCAGCAGCGGCAAGCCAGGACCGGGACAGATATACAATGAGCAGTTCTTC. It encodes CASSGKPGPGQIYNEQFF. Looking up the rest from reference TRBV7-8 and TRBJ2-1 gives the full variable domain: GAGVSQSPRYKVAKRGQDVALRCDPISGHVSLFWYQQALGQGPEFLTYFQNEAQLDKSGLPSDRFFAERPEGSVSTLKIQRTQQEDSAVYLCASSGKPGPGQIYNEQFFGPGTRLTVL.

The chain joins TRBV10-3 to TRBJ1-2, with 8 bases aligning to TRBD1. The ends lost 3 bases at V and 6 bases at J; junction bases unmatched: 6. The CDR3 extends over 14 amino acids. Germline CDR1 reads ENHRY; CDR2 reads SYGVKD. The CDR3 coding sequence is TGTGCCATCAGTGACCAACAGGGGGTCAATGGCTACACCTTC. As protein: CAISDQQGVNGYTF.

The V call is TRBV18, the J call TRBJ2-4, with D perhaps matching TRBD1 (8 bases). Deletions cut 2 bases from V and 7 bases from J, with 18 bases between. Looked up from germline, CDR1 is KGHSH and CDR2 is LQKENI. CDR3 length equals 16 residues. CDR3: CASSPVQGGPKNIQYF. CDR3 sequence (DNA): TGTGCCAGCTCACCAGTACAGGGGGGGCCTAAGAACATTCAGTACTTC. Looking up the rest from reference TRBV18 and TRBJ2-4 gives the full variable domain: NAGVMQNPRHLVRRRGQEARLRCSPMKGHSHVYWYRQLPEEGLKFMVYLQKENIIDESGMPKERFSAEFPKEGPSILRIQQVVRGDSAAYFCASSPVQGGPKNIQYFGAGTRLSVL.

This clone showed up just once. The chain employs TRBV2 and TRBJ2-5; D possibly corresponds to TRBD2 (6 bases). The tail of the sequence fits TRBJ2-7 better, so the J call may be wrong. This CDR3 has 12 residues. Germline V gene lookup returns CDR1 SNHLY and CDR2 FYNNEI. The CDR3 DNA sequence: TGTGCCCGCGGGGCAGGGACCTACGAGCAGTACTTC. Translation gives CARGAGTYEQYF.

The chain links TRBV5-1 to TRBJ1-6; D may be TRBD1 (5 bases). CDR1 is SGHRS and CDR2 is YFSETQ in the germline V gene. V lost 1 base and J 3 bases, leaving 11 bases between the germline ends. The CDR3 spans 16 residues. CDR3 nucleotides: TGCGCCAGCAGCTTGCAGGGCCCGGGCTATAATTCACCCCTCCACTTT. It codes for CASSLQGPGYNSPLHF. Variable domain in full (rest from reference TRBV5-1 and TRBJ1-6): KAGVTQTPRYLIKTRGQQVTLSCSPISGHRSVSWYQQTPGQGLQFLFEYFSETQRNKGNFPGRFSGRQFSNSRSEMNVSTLELGDSALYLCASSLQGPGYNSPLHFGNGTRLTVT.

The gene calls are TRBV5-1 and TRBJ2-4; 11 positions agree with TRBD1. In germline, CDR1 is SGHRS, CDR2 YFSETQ. J gave up 2 bases and V 2 bases, and 6 bases lay outside the gene matches. The CDR3 sequence is 17 residues long. CDR3 protein: CASSFSGTGGSKNIQYF. The CDR3 DNA is TGCGCCAGCAGCTTCAGCGGGACAGGGGGGTCCAAAAACATTCAGTACTTC.